This T cell receptor (beta chain) emerged from a study of cytomegalovirus exposure and HLA in healthy donors. Notes on the study in general: Productive rates of about 90% or about 30% were seen for most TCR beta V segments in an earlier analysis. Cytomegalovirus status, reportedly, was diagnosed with high specificity and sensitivity by the classifier. Sequencing likely produced, as an artifact, a cluster of highly shared sequence variants.

Germline V gene data show CDR1 as MNHEY and CDR2 as SMNVEV (reference sequence). The trim removed 4 bases at V and 2 bases at J, leaving 3 bases unmatched. The CDR3 loop spans 14 amino acids. Researchers ran the PCR with 60 Vbeta and 13 Jbeta primers. TCRdb's table, derived via immunoSEQ multiplex PCR, lists solely in-frame clones and lacks some. The data contain about 250,000 clones, about 75% of them seen just once; the ten biggest clones take up 2% to 2.5%. On this clone itself: The antigen is undetermined.

The chain employs TRBV27 and TRBJ2-7; 9 bases align to TRBD1. The sequencing input was PBMCs. This receptor was identified in a female donor in good health and CMV-seronegative. CDR3 loop: CASSSQGATYEQYF. CDR3 DNA: TGTGCCAGCAGTTCACAGGGGGCTACCTACGAGCAGTACTTC.